This T cell receptor (beta chain) comes out of a study of neurological immune-mediated disorders. This clonotype was recorded at least ten times. In TCRdb, the 5' RACE reads were re-called with MiXCR into one record per CDR3 protein. This sample yields tens of thousands of distinct CDR3 sequences, of which about an eighth are seen a single time; 9.5% to 12% belongs to the top ten. V shed 4 bases and J shed 8 bases, with 18 bases lying between them. The germline V gene encodes CDR1 MRHNA and CDR2 SNTAGT. The CDR3 extends over 15 amino acids. This clonotype originated in a woman in her fifties or sixties with HTLV-1-associated myelopathy (HAM/TSP). Sequencing used PBMCs. V is TRBV6-4 and J is TRBJ2-1; maybe TRBD1 (8 bases). CDR3 DNA: TGTGCCAGCAGTGCTAACTCACAGGGGGGGGATGAGCAGTTCTTC. The encoded protein is CASSANSQGGDEQFF.